The 24 T cell receptor beta chains in this list originate from one sample, sequenced in a study of blood T cells in healthy people across ages. A sample-barcoded 5' primer and a J-beta primer mix were used in a second PCR of roughly 7 to 12 cycles. TCRdb re-analysed the 5' RACE reads in MiXCR, keeping a single row per CDR3 protein. Of around 800,000 distinct CDR3 sequences in the sample, roughly 53% were seen once. The specimen was blood. Every receptor here comes from a man aged 80 or over in good health.

J is TRBJ2-7 and V is TRBV6-5; a weak D match, TRBD2 (5 bases). The V end was cut by 6 bases, the J end by 0 bases, with 18 bases between. This CDR3 region has 16 residues. Germline V gene data show CDR1 as MNHEY and CDR2 as SVGAGI. The CDR3 region has the DNA TGTGCCAGCAGCTCTTACCGCCCAGCGGCCTCCTACGAGCAGTACTTC. The encoded protein is CASSSYRPAASYEQYF.

The genes are TRBV7-9 and TRBJ2-1; the D gene is possibly TRBD2 (5 bases). This CDR3 contains 15 residues. V lost 0 bases to trimming and J lost 5 bases, with 11 bases between them. Germline V CDR1 and CDR2: SEHNR, FQNEAQ (reference sequence). This CDR3 reads CASSLALTRDNEQFF. The DNA for the CDR3 is TGTGCCAGCAGCTTAGCCCTAACTAGGGACAATGAGCAGTTCTTC.

The chain has TRBV5-1 and TRBJ2-1, with TRBD2 identical over 11 bases. In germline, CDR1 is SGHRS, CDR2 YFSETQ. Trimming took 5 bases from V and 6 from J; bases not matched to a gene: 7. The CDR3 covers 15 residues. CDR3 DNA: TGCGCCAGCAGTAGCGGGAGGGCTGGGCTCAATGAGCAGTTCTTC. Its translation is CASSSGRAGLNEQFF.

V is TRBV12-3 or TRBV12-4 and J is TRBJ2-5, with no clear D. There are 12 residues in the CDR3. With 6 bases removed from V and 6 bases from J, the gap between germline ends came to 11 bases. As DNA, the CDR3 is TGTGCCAGCAGCCTACGGTGGAAGACCCAGTACTTC. Translation: CASSLRWKTQYF.

The CDR3 sequence: CATHGSALAKNIQYF. In DNA, the CDR3 is TGTGCCACCCACGGTAGCGCCCTAGCCAAAAACATTCAGTACTTC. The V and J genes are TRBV24-1 and TRBJ2-4, with D possibly TRBD2 on 5 matching bases. The CDR3 extends over 15 amino acids. The V and J ends lost 9 bases and 0 bases respectively, with 14 bases between them. In germline, CDR1 is KGHDR, CDR2 SFDVKD.

The rearrangement links TRBV6-6 to TRBJ1-1; 10 positions match TRBD1. This CDR3 has 14 amino acids. Looked up from germline, CDR1 is MNHNY and CDR2 is SVGAGI (reference sequence). The V and J ends lost 6 bases and 6 bases, in that order; junction bases with no gene match: 7. CDR3 bases: TGTGCCAGCAGGGGAGGGACAGGGGAGGCTGAAGCTTTCTTT. Translating it yields CASRGGTGEAEAFF.

This clonotype was recorded once. The chain recombines TRBV19 with TRBJ2-6, with TRBD2 as a possible D gene (5 bases). The CDR3 consists of 17 residues. Germline-derived CDR1 and CDR2 are LNHDA and SQIVND (reference sequence). Trimming pared 7 bases from V and 0 bases from J, leaving 16 bases between. The CDR3 loop is CASNTWRVPSGANVLTF. CDR3 in DNA: TGTGCCAGTAACACGTGGCGGGTGCCCTCTGGGGCCAACGTCCTGACTTTC. Together with reference TRBV19 and TRBJ2-6, the CDR3 gives the full variable domain: DGGITQSPKYLFRKEGQNVTLSCEQNLNHDAMYWYRQDPGQGLRLIYYSQIVNDFQKGDIAEGYSVSREKKESFPLTVTSAQKNPTAFYLCASNTWRVPSGANVLTFGAGSRLTVL.

This chain joins TRBV10-3 and TRBJ2-4, with D possibly being TRBD2 (5 bases). V dropped 2 bases and J dropped 8 bases, with 13 bases sitting between them. CDR3 length: 14 residues. CDR1 and CDR2 from the germline V gene are ENHRY and SYGVKD. The CDR3 loop reads CAISEGILGDIQYF. The CDR3 coding sequence is TGTGCCATCAGTGAGGGGATCCTCGGGGACATTCAGTACTTC.

J is TRBJ1-1 and V is TRBV15; 10 bases match TRBD1. Germline V lookup: CDR1 LNHNV, CDR2 YYDKDF (reference sequence). Trimming removed 3 bases from V and 7 bases from J; junction bases left unmatched: 8. The CDR3 runs 15 residues. For the CDR3, the DNA is TGTGCCACCAGCAGGGACAGGGGGGTTGGGGGTGAAGCTTTCTTT. This translates into CATSRDRGVGGEAFF.

This sequence joins TRBV6-1 and TRBJ2-1, with TRBD1 as a possible D gene (6 bases). Germline V gives CDR1 MNHNS, CDR2 SASEGT. V shed 0 bases and J shed 9 bases, with 12 bases lying between them. This CDR3 is built from 14 residues. The CDR3 region has the DNA TGTGCCAGCAGTGAAGCCGGCAGGGGCGGTGAGCAGTTCTTC. This sequence encodes CASSEAGRGGEQFF.

This clonotype showed up many times. The chain is built from TRBV20-1 and TRBJ2-7; D uncertain. The CDR3 covers 12 residues. Germline CDR1 reads DFQATT; CDR2 reads SNEGSKA (reference sequence). Trimming took 5 bases from V and 7 from J, leaving 15 bases between them. CDR3 coding DNA: TGCAGTGCTCCGGACCCTCCGAGAGAGCAGTACTTC. Protein: CSAPDPPREQYF.

This clonotype was seen many times. At one end the junction does not follow the germline gene, possibly because of a read error. The chain uses TRBV7-7 and TRBJ2-3; D might be TRBD2 (5 bases). The CDR3 contains 12 residues. Germline V gene sequence: CDR1 SSHAT, CDR2 FNYEAQ (reference sequence). The chain's CDR3 is CASSSREGTQYF. The CDR3 region has the DNA TGTGCTAGCAGCTCCCGAGAGGGTACGCAGTATTTT. The variable domain in full, with the rest retrieved from reference TRBV7-7 and TRBJ2-3, is GAGVSQSPRYKVTKRGQDVTLRCDPISSHATLYWYQQALGQGPEFLTYFNYEAQPDKSGLPSDRFSAERPEGSISTLTIQRTEQRDSAMYRCASSSREGTQYFGPGTRLTVL.

The chain is built from TRBV6-5 and TRBJ1-6; no definite D call. The germline V gene has CDR1 MNHEY and CDR2 SVGAGI. The CDR3 is made up of 13 amino acids. Trimming left V 6 bases short and J 7 bases short, with 10 bases between. Here the CDR3 reads CASSDRRNSPLHF. The CDR3 DNA follows: TGTGCCAGCAGCGACCGCAGGAATTCACCCCTCCACTTT.

The V gene is TRBV6-1, the J gene TRBJ2-3, with 7 bases that match TRBD2. V trimming: 6 bases; J trimming: 14 bases; junction bases outside the gene matches: 17. CDR1 MNHNS and CDR2 SASEGT come from the germline V gene. The length of the CDR3 is 14 residues. DNA of the CDR3: TGTGCCAGCAGATCCAGGCCGCCCGGGACTACAGCGTATTTT. Protein sequence: CASRSRPPGTTAYF.

This clonotype was seen only a few times. The chain combines TRBV6-1 with TRBJ2-1; TRBD2 matches at 9 bases. Germline-derived CDR1 and CDR2 are MNHNS and SASEGT. V dropped 3 bases and J dropped 5; count of bases not matched to a gene: 8. CDR3 size: 16 residues. The CDR3 DNA is TGTGCCAGCAGTGATGCCCGGCTAGCGGGGAACAATGAGCAGTTCTTC. Translating it yields CASSDARLAGNNEQFF.

This clonotype was seen only a few times. The rearrangement uses TRBV7-2 and TRBJ2-1; 8 bases agree with TRBD2. This CDR3 has 17 amino acids. The V and J ends lost 2 bases and 6 bases, in that order; junction bases with no gene match: 12. From germline, CDR1 is SGHTA and CDR2 FQGNSA. CDR3 nucleotide sequence: TGTGCCAGCAGCTTACCTAGGACTAGCCTGACGGGCAATGAGCAGTTCTTC. Translation gives CASSLPRTSLTGNEQFF.

This clonotype was seen only a few times. The CDR3 bases are TGTGCCTCAAGGGACAGCACCTACGAGCAGTACTTC. The encoded protein is CASRDSTYEQYF. The J gene is TRBJ2-7, the V gene TRBV10-3; TRBD1 agrees at 7 bases. Per germline, CDR1 ENHRY and CDR2 SYGVKD. Losses at the gene ends were 11 bases for V and 2 bases for J; bases not matched to a gene: 6. The CDR3 covers 12 residues.

The chain joins TRBV5-6 to TRBJ2-5; D gene ambiguous. Deletions cut 0 bases from V and 2 bases from J, with 17 bases between. Germline CDR1 is SGHDT and CDR2 is YYEEEE. The CDR3 runs 17 residues. CDR3 residues: CASSLGGAALPQETQYF. CDR3 sequence (DNA): TGTGCCAGCAGCTTGGGGGGTGCAGCCCTACCACAAGAGACCCAGTACTTC.

CDR3 bases: TGTGCCAGCAGTTTAGGACAGGTTGTGCAGTTCTTC. Translating gives CASSLGQVVQFF. The chain has TRBV12-3 or TRBV12-4 and TRBJ2-1; D is possibly TRBD1 (6 bases). V lost 1 base and J lost 12, with 10 bases in between. The CDR3 totals 12 residues.

This clonotype was counted between two and nine times. The chain recombines TRBV6-4 with TRBJ2-1; TRBD2 aligns across 8 bases. V shed 2 bases, J shed 8 bases, and the junction held 11 bases outside the gene matches. Germline values: CDR1 MRHNA, CDR2 SNTAGT. The CDR3 is made up of 16 amino acids. In DNA form, the CDR3 reads TGTGCCAGCAGTGACCCAGGGACTAGGGGGTGGGATGAGCAGTTCTTC. Its translation: CASSDPGTRGWDEQFF.

The chain joins TRBV29-1 to TRBJ2-6, with 10 positions matching TRBD1. CDR1 is SQVTM, CDR2 ANQGSEA, per germline. The length of the CDR3 is 16 residues. V lost 6 bases to trimming and J lost 4 bases; unmatched junction nucleotides: 9. The CDR3 DNA follows: TGCAGCGTCACCTGGACAGGGGGACCCGGGGCCAACGTCCTGACTTTC. It yields the protein CSVTWTGGPGANVLTF. Drawing the rest from reference TRBV29-1 and TRBJ2-6, the complete variable domain is SAVISQKPSRDICQRGTSLTIQCQVDSQVTMMFWYRQQPGQSLTLIATANQGSEATYESGFVIDKFPISRPNLTFSTLTVSNMSPEDSSIYLCSVTWTGGPGANVLTFGAGSRLTVL.

The chain carries TRBV20-1 and TRBJ2-5, with 7 bases aligning to TRBD1. Germline V gene lookup returns CDR1 DFQATT and CDR2 SNEGSKA (reference sequence). The CDR3 totals 17 residues. The V segment lost 6 bases and the J segment 1 base; nucleotides outside the gene matches: 17. The CDR3 DNA is TGCAGTGCCGAGCGAGCGGTAGACAGGGCCATCCAAGAGACCCAGTACTTC. This sequence encodes CSAERAVDRAIQETQYF.

In its sample, this clonotype was seen once. In DNA form, the CDR3 reads TGTGCCAGCAGTCAAGGACAGCAGGGTAGTAGAACAGATACGCAGTATTTT. Residues: CASSQGQQGSRTDTQYF. The V gene is TRBV28, the J gene TRBJ2-3; tentative D call: TRBD1 (6 bases). Looked up from germline, CDR1 is MDHEN and CDR2 is SYDVKM. This CDR3 has 17 amino acids. Deletions cut 5 bases from V and 3 bases from J, with 21 bases between.

The gene calls are TRBV20-1 and TRBJ2-7; TRBD2 aligns across 7 bases. The CDR3 totals 15 residues. The J segment lost 2 bases and the V segment lost 0 bases, leaving 7 bases of the junction unmatched. Germline CDR1 reads DFQATT; CDR2 reads SNEGSKA (reference sequence). CDR3 protein: CSARDVGEGPYEQYF. CDR3 bases: TGCAGTGCTAGAGATGTGGGGGAGGGCCCCTACGAGCAGTACTTC.